This T cell receptor (beta chain) was sequenced for a study of pediatric ulcerative colitis. V dropped 5 bases and J dropped 3; count of bases not matched to a gene: 4. The germline V gene encodes CDR1 MNHNY and CDR2 SVGAGI (reference sequence). CDR3 length: 15 amino acids. During colonoscopy, one to two rectal pinch biopsies were collected. Method: immunoSEQ multiplex PCR; TCRdb's copy keeps in-frame clones and lacks some. The repertoire holds over 15,000 clones, with about 76% as singletons. This sequence originates from a girl aged 5-17 years with moderate ulcerative colitis. The chain has TRBV6-6 and TRBJ1-2; 12 bases are a match to TRBD1. The sample was gut tissue. The CDR3 reads CASSGGTGGDYGYTF. The CDR3 region has the DNA TGTGCCAGCAGTGGCGGGACAGGGGGCGACTATGGCTACACCTTC.